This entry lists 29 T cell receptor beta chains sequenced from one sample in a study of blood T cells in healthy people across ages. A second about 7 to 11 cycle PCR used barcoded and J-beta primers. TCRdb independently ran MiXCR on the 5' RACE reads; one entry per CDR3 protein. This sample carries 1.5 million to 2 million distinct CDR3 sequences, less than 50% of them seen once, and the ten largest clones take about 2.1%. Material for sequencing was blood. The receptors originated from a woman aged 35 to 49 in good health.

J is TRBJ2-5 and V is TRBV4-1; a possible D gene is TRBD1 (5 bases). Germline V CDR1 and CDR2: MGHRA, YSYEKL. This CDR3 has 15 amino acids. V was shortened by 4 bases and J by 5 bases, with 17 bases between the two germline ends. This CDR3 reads CASSLVQGTRETQYF. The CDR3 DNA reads TGCGCCAGCAGCCTAGTCCAGGGAACCAGGGAGACCCAGTACTTC.

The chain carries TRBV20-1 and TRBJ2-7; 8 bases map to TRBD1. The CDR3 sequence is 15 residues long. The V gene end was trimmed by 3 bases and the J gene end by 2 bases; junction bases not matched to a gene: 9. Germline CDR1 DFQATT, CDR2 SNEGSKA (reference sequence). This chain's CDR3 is CSASQGAVMAYEQYF. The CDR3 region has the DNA TGCAGTGCTAGTCAGGGGGCGGTAATGGCCTACGAGCAGTACTTC.

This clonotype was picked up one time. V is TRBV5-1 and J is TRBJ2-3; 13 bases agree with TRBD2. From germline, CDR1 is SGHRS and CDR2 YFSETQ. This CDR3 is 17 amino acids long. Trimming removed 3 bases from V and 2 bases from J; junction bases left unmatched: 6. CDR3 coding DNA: TGCGCCAGCAGCTCAGGGACTAGCGGGGTTTACACAGATACGCAGTATTTT. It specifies CASSSGTSGVYTDTQYF.

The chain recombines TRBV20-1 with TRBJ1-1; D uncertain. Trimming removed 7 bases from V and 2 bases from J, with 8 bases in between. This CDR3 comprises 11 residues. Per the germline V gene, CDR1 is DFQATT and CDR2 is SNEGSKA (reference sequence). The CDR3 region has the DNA TGCAGTGGGCTAAGAAACACTGAAGCTTTCTTT. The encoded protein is CSGLRNTEAFF.

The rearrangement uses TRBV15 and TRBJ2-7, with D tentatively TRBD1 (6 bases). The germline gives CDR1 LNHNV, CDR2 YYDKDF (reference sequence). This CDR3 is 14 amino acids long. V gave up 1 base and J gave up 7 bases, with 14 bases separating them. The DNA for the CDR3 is TGTGCCACCAGCAGAGGGGACACAAAAAGAGAGCAGTACTTC. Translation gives CATSRGDTKREQYF.

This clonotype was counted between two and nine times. The CDR3 here is CASSGEALYGYTF. CDR3 nucleotide sequence: TGTGCCAGCAGCGGAGAGGCCCTCTATGGCTACACCTTC. The chain uses TRBV9 and TRBJ1-2; D gene uncertain. Germline assignment: CDR1 SGDLS and CDR2 YYNGEE. V lost 3 bases to trimming and J lost 4 bases, with 10 bases between them. The CDR3 covers 13 residues. Drawing the rest from reference TRBV9 and TRBJ1-2, the complete variable domain is DSGVTQTPKHLITATGQRVTLRCSPRSGDLSVYWYQQSLDQGLQFLIQYYNGEERAKGNILERFSAQQFPDLHSELNLSSLELGDSALYFCASSGEALYGYTFGSGTRLTVV.

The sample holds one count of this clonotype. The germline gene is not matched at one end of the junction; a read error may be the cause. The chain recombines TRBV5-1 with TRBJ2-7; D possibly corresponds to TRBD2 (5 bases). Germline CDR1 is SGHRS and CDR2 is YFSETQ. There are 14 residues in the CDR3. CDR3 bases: TGCGCCTGCAGCTTGGCCATGCCTGGAGGTCCCCAGTACTTC. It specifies CACSLAMPGGPQYF. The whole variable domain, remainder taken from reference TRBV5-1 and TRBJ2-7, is KAGVTQTPRYLIKTRGQQVTLSCSPISGHRSVSWYQQTPGQGLQFLFEYFSETQRNKGNFPGRFSGRQFSNSRSEMNVSTLELGDSALYLCACSLAMPGGPQYFGPGTRLTVT.

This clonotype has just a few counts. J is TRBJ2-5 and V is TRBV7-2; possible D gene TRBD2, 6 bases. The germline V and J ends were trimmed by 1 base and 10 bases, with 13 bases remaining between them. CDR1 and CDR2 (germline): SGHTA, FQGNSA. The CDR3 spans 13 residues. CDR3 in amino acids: CASSLVPGGDQYF. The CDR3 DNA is TGTGCCAGCAGCTTAGTCCCGGGCGGGGACCAGTACTTC. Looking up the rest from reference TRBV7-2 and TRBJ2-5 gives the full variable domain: GAGVSQSPSNKVTEKGKDVELRCDPISGHTALYWYRQSLGQGLEFLIYFQGNSAPDKSGLPSDRFSAERTGGSVSTLTIQRTQQEDSAVYLCASSLVPGGDQYFGPGTRLLVL.

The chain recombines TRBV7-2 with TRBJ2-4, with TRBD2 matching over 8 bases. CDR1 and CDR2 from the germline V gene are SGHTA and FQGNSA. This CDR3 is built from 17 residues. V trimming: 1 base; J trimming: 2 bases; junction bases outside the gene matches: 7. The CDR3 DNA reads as TGTGCCAGCAGCTTAGGAGGGGGGACTAGGTCCAAAAACATTCAGTACTTC. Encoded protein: CASSLGGGTRSKNIQYF.

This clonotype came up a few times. The CDR3 sequence: CASSQDELAVSQETQYF. DNA for the CDR3: TGTGCCAGCAGCCAAGATGAACTAGCGGTTTCCCAAGAGACCCAGTACTTC. V is TRBV3-1 and J is TRBJ2-5; TRBD2 matches at 8 bases. The V gene end was trimmed by 0 bases and the J gene end by 1 base; junction bases not matched to a gene: 7. Per the germline V gene, CDR1 is LGHDT and CDR2 is YNNKEL (reference sequence). This CDR3 comprises 17 residues.

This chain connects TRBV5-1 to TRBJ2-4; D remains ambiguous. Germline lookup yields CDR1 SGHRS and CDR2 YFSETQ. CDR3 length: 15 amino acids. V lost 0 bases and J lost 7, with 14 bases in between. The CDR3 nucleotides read TGCGCCAGCAGCTTGGCCTCAGATGTGAGGAACATTCAGTACTTC. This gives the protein CASSLASDVRNIQYF.

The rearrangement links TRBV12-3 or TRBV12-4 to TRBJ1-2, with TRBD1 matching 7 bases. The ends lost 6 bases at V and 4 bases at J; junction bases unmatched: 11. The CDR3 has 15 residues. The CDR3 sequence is CASRLTGTATYGYTF. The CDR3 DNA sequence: TGTGCCAGCAGACTAACCGGGACAGCCACCTATGGCTACACCTTC.

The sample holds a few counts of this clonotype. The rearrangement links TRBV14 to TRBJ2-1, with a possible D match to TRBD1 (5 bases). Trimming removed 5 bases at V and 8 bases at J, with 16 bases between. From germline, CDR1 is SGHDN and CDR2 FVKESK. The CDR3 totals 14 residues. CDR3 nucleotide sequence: TGTGCCAGCAGCTTTCCGACAGCGCCGGATGAGCAGTTCTTC. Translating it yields CASSFPTAPDEQFF.

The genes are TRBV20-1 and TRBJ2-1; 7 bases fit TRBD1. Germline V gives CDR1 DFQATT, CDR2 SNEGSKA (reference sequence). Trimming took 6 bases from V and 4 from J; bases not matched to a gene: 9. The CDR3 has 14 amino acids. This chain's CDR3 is CSARDSKAYNEQFF. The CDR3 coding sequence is TGCAGTGCGAGGGACAGCAAAGCGTACAATGAGCAGTTCTTC.

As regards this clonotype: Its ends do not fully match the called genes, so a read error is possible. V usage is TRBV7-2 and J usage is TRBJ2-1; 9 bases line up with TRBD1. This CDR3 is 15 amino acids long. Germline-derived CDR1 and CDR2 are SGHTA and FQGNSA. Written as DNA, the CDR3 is TGTGCCGGCAGCTTTCCCGGGACAGGGAGGAGTGAGCAGTTCTTC. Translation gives CAGSFPGTGRSEQFF.

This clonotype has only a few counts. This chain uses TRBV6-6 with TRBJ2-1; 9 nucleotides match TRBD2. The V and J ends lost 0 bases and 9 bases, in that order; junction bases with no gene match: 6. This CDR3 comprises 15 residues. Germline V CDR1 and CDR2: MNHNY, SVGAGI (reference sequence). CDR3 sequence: CASSYSGGGASEQFF. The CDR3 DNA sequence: TGTGCCAGCAGTTACTCGGGCGGGGGGGCAAGTGAGCAGTTCTTC.

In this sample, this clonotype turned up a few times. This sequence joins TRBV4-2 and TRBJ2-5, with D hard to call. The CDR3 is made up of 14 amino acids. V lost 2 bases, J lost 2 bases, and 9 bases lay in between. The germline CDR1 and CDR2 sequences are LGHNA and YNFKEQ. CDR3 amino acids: CASSQQDGQETQYF. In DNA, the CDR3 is TGTGCCAGCAGCCAACAGGATGGGCAAGAGACCCAGTACTTC.

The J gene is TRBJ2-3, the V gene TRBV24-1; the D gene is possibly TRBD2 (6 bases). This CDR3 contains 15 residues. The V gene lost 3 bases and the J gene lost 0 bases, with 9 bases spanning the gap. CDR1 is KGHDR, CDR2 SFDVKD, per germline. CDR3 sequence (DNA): TGTGCCACCAGTGATATTAGCGGTAGCACAGATACGCAGTATTTT. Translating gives CATSDISGSTDTQYF.

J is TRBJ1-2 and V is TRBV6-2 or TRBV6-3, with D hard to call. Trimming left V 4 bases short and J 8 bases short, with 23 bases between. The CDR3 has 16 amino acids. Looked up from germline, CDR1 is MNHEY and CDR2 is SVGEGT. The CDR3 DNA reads TGTGCCAGCAGTTCTCCGGACGGACTCCTTTTGAGAGGCTACACCTTC. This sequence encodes CASSSPDGLLLRGYTF.

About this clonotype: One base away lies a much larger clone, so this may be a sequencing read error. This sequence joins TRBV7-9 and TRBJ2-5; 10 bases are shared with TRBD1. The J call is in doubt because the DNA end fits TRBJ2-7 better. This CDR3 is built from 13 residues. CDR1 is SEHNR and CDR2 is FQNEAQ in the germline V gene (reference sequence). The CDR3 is CASSRQGAFEQYF. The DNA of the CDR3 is TGTGCCAGCAGCCGACAGGGGGCCTTCGAGCAGTACTTC.

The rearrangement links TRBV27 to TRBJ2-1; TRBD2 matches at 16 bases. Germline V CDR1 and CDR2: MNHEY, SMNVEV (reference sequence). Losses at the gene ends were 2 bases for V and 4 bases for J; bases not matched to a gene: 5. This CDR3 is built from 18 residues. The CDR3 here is CASSLGTSGGGLYNEQFF. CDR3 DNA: TGTGCCAGCAGTTTAGGGACTAGCGGGGGGGGACTATACAATGAGCAGTTCTTC.

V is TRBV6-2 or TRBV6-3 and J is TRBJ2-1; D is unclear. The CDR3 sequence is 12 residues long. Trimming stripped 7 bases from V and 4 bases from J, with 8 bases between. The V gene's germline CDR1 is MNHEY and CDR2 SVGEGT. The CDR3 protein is CASTHRYNEQFF. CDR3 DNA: TGTGCCAGCACCCACAGATACAATGAGCAGTTCTTC.

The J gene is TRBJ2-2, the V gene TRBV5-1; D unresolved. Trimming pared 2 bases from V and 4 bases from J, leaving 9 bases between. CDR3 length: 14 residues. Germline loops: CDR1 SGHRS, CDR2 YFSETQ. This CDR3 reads CASSLTGTTGELFF. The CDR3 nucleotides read TGCGCCAGCAGCTTAACGGGTACCACCGGGGAGCTGTTTTTT.

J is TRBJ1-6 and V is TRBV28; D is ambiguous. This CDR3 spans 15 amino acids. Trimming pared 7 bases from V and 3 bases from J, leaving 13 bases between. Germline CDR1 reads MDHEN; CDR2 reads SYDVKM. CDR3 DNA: TGTGCCAGCACCCTGGAGGGAATCTATAATTCACCCCTCCACTTT. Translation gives CASTLEGIYNSPLHF.

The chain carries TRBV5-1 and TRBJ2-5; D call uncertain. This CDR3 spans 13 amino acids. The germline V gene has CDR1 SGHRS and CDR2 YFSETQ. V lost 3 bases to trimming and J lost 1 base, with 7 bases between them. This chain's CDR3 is CASSSYLQETQYF. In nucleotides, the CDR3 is TGCGCCAGCAGCTCATACCTCCAAGAGACCCAGTACTTC.

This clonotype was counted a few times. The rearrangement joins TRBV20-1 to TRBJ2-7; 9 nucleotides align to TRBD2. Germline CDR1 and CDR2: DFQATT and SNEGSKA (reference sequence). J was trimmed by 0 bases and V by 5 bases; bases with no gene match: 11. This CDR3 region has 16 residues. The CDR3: CSAPLERGVSSYEQYF. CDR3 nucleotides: TGCAGTGCTCCCCTGGAGCGGGGGGTCAGCTCCTACGAGCAGTACTTC.

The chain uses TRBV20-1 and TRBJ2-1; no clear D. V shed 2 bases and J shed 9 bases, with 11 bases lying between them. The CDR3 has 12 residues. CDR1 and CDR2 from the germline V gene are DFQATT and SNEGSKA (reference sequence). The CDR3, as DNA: TGCAGTGCTAGATCCTTAGCATTTGAGCAGTTCTTC. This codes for CSARSLAFEQFF.

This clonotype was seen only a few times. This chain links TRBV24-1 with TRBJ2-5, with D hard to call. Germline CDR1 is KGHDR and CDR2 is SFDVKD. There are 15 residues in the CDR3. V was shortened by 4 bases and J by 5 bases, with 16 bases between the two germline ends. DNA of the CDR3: TGTGCCACCAGTGACCCCCGGGCGTTAGGGGAGACCCAGTACTTC. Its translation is CATSDPRALGETQYF.

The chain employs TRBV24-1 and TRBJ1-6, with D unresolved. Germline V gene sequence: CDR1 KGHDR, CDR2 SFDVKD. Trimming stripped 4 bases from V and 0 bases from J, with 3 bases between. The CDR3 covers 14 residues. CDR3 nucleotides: TGTGCCACCAGTGAGAGCTCCTATAATTCACCCCTCCACTTT. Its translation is CATSESSYNSPLHF.